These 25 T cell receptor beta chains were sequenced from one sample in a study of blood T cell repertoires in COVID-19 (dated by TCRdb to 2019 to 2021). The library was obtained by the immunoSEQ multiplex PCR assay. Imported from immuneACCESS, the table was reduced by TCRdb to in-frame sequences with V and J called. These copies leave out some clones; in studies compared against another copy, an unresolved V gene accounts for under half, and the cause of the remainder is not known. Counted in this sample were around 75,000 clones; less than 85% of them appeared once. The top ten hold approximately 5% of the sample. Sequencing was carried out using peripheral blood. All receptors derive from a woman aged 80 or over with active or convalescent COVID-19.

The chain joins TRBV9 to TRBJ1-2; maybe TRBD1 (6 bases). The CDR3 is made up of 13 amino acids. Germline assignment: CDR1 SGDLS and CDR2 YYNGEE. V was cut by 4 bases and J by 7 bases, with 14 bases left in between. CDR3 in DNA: TGTGCCAGCAGCCCTGGACAGTCGTCTGGCTACACCTTC. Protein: CASSPGQSSGYTF.

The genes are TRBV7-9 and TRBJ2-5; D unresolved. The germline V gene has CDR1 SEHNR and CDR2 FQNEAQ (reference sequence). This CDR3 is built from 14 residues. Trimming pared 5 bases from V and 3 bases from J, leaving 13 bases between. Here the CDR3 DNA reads TGTGCCAGCAGCCCCCCTAACACAGAAGAGACCCAGTACTTC. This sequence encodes CASSPPNTEETQYF.

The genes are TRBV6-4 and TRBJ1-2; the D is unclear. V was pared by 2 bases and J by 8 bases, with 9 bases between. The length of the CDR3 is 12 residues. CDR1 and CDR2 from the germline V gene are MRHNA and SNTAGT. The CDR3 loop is CASSDAGFGYTF. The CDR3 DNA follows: TGTGCCAGCAGTGACGCAGGATTCGGCTACACCTTC.

The CDR3 loop reads CASGLNAGDAFF. Written as DNA, the CDR3 is TGTGCTAGTGGTTTAAATGCGGGGGACGCTTTCTTT. This chain links TRBV12-5 with TRBJ1-1, with a tentative D call TRBD1 (5 bases). The V gene's germline CDR1 is LGHNT and CDR2 FRNRAP. Trimming left V 3 bases short and J 11 bases short, with 13 bases between. CDR3 length equals 12 residues.

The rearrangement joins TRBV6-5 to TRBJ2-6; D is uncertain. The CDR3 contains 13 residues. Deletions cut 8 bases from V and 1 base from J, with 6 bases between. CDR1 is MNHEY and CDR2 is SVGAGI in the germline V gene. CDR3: CASQRSGANVLTF. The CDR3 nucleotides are TGTGCCAGCCAGAGGTCTGGGGCCAACGTCCTGACTTTC.

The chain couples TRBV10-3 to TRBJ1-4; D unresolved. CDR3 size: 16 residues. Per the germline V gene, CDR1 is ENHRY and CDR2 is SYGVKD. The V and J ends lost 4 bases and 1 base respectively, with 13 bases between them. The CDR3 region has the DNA TGTGCCATCAGTGTTTCCTTATCTATAACTAATGAAAAACTGTTTTTT. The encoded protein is CAISVSLSITNEKLFF.

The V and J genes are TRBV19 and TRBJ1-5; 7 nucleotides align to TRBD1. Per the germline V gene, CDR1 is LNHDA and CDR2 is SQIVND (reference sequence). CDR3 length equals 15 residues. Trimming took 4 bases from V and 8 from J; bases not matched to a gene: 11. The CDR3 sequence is CASSTRRDQGEPQHF. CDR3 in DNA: TGTGCCAGTAGTACCCGACGGGACCAGGGGGAGCCCCAGCATTTT.

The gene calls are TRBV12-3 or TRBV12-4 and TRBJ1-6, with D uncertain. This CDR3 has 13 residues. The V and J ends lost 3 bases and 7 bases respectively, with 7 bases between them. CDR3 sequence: CASSFDGNSPLHF. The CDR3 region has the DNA TGTGCCAGCAGTTTTGATGGCAATTCACCCCTCCACTTT.

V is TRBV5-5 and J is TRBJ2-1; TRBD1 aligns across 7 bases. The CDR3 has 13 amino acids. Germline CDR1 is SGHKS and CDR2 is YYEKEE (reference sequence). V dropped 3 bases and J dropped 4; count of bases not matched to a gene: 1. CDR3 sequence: CASSSQGYNEQFF. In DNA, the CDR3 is TGTGCCAGCAGCTCACAGGGGTACAATGAGCAGTTCTTC. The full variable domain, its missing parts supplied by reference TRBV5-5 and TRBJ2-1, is DAGVTQSPTHLIKTRGQQVTLRCSPISGHKSVSWYQQVLGQGPQFIFQYYEKEERGRGNFPDRFSARQFPNYSSELNVNALLLGDSALYLCASSSQGYNEQFFGPGTRLTVL.

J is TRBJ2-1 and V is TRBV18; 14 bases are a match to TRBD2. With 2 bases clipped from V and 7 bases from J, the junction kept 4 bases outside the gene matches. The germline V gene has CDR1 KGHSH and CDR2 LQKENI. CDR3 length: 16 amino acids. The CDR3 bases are TGTGCCAGCTCACCATCTGGGACTAGCGGGAGTAATGAGCAGTTCTTC. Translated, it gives CASSPSGTSGSNEQFF.

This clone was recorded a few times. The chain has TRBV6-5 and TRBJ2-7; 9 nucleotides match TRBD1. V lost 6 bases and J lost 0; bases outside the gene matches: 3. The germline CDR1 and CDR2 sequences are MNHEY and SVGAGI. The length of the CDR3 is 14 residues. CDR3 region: CASRRDRASYEQYF. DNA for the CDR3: TGTGCCAGCAGGCGGGACAGGGCCTCCTACGAGCAGTACTTC.

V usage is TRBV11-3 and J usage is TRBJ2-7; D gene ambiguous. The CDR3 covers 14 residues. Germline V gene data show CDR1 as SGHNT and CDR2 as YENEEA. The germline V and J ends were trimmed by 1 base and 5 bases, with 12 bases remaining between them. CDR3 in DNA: TGTGCCAGCAGCTTAGCCGCCAGCGTCCACGAGCAGTACTTC. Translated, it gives CASSLAASVHEQYF.

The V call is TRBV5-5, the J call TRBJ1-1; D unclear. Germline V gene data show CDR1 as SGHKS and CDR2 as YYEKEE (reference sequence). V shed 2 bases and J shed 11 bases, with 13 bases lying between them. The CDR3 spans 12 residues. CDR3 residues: CASSLGSRDAFF. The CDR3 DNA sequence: TGTGCCAGCAGCTTAGGGTCGAGGGATGCTTTCTTT.

Here the CDR3 DNA reads TGCGCCAGCAGCGGGGCGGGACAGGGGTTTTCACCCCTCCACTTT. It translates to CASSGAGQGFSPLHF. This chain uses TRBV5-1 with TRBJ1-6; 10 positions match TRBD1. The CDR3 covers 15 residues. After removal of 4 bases from V and 9 bases from J, the junction contained 7 bases not matched to a gene. CDR1 SGHRS and CDR2 YFSETQ come from the germline V gene.

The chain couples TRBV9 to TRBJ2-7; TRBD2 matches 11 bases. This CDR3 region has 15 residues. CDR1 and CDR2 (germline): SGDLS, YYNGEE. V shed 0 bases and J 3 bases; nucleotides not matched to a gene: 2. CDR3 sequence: CASSVGLAGNYEQYF. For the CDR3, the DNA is TGTGCCAGCAGCGTAGGACTAGCGGGAAACTACGAGCAGTACTTC.

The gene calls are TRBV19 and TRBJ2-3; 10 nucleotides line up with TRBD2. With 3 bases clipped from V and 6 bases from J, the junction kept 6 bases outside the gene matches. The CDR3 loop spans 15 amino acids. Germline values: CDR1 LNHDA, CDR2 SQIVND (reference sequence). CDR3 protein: CASSIVAGGRDTQYF. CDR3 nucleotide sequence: TGTGCCAGTAGTATTGTAGCGGGGGGTAGGGATACGCAGTATTTT.

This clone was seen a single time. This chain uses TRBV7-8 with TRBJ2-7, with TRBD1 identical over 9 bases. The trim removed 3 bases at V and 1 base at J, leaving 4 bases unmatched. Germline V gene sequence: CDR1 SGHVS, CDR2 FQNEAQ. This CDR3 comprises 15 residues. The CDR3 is CASSFGTGISYEQYF. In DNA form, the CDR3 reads TGTGCCAGCAGCTTCGGGACAGGGATATCCTACGAGCAGTACTTC.

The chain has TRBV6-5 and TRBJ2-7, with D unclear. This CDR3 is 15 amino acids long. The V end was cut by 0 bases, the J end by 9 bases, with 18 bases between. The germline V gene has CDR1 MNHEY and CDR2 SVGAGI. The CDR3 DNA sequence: TGTGCCAGCAGTTACTCGATGGGCAGGCAAAAAGGGCAGTACTTC. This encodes CASSYSMGRQKGQYF.

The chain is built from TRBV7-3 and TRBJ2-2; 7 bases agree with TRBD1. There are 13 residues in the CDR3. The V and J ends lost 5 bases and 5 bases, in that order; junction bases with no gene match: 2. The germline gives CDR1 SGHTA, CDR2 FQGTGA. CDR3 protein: CASSPTGTGELFF. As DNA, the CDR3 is TGTGCCAGCAGCCCGACAGGGACCGGGGAGCTGTTTTTT. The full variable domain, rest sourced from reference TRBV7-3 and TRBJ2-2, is GAGVSQTPSNKVTEKGKYVELRCDPISGHTALYWYRQSLGQGPEFLIYFQGTGAADDSGLPNDRFFAVRPEGSVSTLKIQRTERGDSAVYLCASSPTGTGELFFGEGSRLTVL.

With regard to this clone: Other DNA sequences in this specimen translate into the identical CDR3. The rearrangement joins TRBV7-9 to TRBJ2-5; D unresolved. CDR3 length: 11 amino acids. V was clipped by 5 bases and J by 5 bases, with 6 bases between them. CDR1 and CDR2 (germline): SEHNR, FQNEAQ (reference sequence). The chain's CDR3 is CASSPGETQYF. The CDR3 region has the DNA TGTGCCAGCAGCCCCGGGGAGACCCAGTACTTC.

The CDR3, as DNA: TGTGCCAGCAGTTTGAGGCGGTCTAGCACAGATACGCAGTATTTT. Translating gives CASSLRRSSTDTQYF. The chain combines TRBV28 with TRBJ2-3, with no clear D. The CDR3 length is 15 residues. Per germline, CDR1 MDHEN and CDR2 SYDVKM. The ends were cut back, 3 bases at V and 0 bases at J, with 10 bases in the middle.

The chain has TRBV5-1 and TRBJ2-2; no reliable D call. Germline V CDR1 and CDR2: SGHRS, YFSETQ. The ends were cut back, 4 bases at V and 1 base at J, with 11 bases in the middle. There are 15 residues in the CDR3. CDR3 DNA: TGCGCCAGCAGCCCAGCAGGCCAGAACACCGGGGAGCTGTTTTTT. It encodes CASSPAGQNTGELFF.

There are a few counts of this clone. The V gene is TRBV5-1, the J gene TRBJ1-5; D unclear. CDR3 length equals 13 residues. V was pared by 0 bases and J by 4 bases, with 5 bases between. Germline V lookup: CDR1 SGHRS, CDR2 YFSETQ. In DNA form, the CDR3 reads TGCGCCAGCAGCTTGGGTATTAATCAGCCCCAGCATTTT. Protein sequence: CASSLGINQPQHF.

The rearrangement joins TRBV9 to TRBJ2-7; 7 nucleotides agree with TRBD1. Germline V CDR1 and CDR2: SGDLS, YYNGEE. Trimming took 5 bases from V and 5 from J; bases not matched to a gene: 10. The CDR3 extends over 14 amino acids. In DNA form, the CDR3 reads TGTGCCAGCAGGCCAAGGGACAGAGGCGACGAGCAGTACTTC. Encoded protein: CASRPRDRGDEQYF.

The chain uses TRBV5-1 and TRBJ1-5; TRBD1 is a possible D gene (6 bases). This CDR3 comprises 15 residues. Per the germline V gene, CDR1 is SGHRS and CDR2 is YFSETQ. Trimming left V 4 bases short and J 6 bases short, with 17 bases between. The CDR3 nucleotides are TGCGCCAGCAGCCAGGTGGGGGGGGCAGGTCAGCCCCAGCATTTT. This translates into CASSQVGGAGQPQHF.